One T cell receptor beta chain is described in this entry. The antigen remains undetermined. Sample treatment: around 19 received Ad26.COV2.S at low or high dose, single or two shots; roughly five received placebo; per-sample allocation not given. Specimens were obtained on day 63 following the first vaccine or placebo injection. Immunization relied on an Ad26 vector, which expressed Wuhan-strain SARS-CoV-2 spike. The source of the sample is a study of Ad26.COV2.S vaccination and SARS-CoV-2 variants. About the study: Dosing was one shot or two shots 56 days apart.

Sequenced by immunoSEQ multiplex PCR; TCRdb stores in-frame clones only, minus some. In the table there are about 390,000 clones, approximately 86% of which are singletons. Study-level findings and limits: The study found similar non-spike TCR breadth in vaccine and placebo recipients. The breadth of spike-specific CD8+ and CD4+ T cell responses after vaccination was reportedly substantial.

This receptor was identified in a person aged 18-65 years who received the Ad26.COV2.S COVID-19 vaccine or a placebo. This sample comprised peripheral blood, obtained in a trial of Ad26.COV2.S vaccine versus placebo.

The CDR3 loop reads CASSLGAADTQYF. CDR3 DNA sequence: TGTGCCAGCAGCTTAGGGGCGGCGGATACGCAGTATTTT. The V gene is TRBV7-6, the J gene TRBJ2-3; D remains ambiguous. The V gene lost 1 base and the J gene lost 6 bases, with 8 bases spanning the gap. The CDR3 has 13 amino acids. CDR1 SGHVS and CDR2 FNYEAQ come from the germline V gene.